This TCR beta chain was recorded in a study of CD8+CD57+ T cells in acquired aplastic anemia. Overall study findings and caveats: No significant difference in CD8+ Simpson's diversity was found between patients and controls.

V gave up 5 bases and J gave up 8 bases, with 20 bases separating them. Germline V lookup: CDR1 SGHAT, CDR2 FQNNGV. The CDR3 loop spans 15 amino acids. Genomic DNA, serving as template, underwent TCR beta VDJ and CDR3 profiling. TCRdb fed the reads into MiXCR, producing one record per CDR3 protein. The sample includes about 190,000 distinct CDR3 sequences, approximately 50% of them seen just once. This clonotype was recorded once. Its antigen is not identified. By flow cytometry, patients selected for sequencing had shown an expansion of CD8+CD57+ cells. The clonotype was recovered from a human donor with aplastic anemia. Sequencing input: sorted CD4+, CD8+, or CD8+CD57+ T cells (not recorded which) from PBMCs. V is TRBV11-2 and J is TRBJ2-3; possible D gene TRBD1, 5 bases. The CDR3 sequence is CASSILGAPRSTQYF. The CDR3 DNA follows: TGTGCCAGCAGCATATTAGGGGCCCCTAGGAGTACGCAGTATTTT.